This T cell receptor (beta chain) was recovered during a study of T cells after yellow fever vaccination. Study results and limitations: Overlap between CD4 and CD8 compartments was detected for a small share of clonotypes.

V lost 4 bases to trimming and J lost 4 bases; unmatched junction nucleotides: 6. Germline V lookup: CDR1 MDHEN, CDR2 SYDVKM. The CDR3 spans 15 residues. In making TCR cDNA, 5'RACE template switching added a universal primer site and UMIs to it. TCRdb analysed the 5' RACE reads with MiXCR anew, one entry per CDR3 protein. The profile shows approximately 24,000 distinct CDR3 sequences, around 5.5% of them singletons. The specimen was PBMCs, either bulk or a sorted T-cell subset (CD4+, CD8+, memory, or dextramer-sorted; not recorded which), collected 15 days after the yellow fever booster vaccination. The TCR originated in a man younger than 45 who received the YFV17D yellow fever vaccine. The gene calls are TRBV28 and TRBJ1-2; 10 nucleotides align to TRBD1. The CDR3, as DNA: TGTGCCAGCAGTTCGGGACAGGGGTACTTCTATGGCTACACCTTC. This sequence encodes CASSSGQGYFYGYTF.